These T cell receptor beta chains were read from a single sample in a study of T cell repertoires in cytomegalovirus infection. TCRdb fed the reads into MiXCR, producing one record per CDR3 protein. The sample yields about 68,000 distinct CDR3 sequences, roughly 20% seen once. Antigens for these TCRs are unknown. The specimen was PBMCs, sequenced either directly or after in vitro stimulation (not recorded which). Receptors were obtained from a human donor in good health (CMV status not recorded). Some clones in this sample may be carry-over from other donors' samples. Each CDR3 is given with its conserved first and last residue. D genes are given only for firm matches. Size is stated for part of the rows, as once, few or many counts, or as a class when the clone is expanded.

d_call clone_size j_call v_call cdr3_nt cdr3_aa
TRBD1 many TRBJ1-2 TRBV12-3/TRBV12-4 TGTGCCAGCAGTTTACGACAGGGTGGCGGCTACACCTTC CASSLRQGGGYTF
NA many TRBJ1-6 TRBV7-2 TGTGCCAGCAGCTTCAGGTGGGGCGCCGGGTCACCCCTCCACTTT CASSFRWGAGSPLHF
TRBD1 NA TRBJ2-5 TRBV19 TGTGCCAGTAGCCCCGGGACAGCCAAAGAGACCCAGTACTTC CASSPGTAKETQYF
NA few TRBJ1-2 TRBV7-2 TGTGCCAGCAGCTCCACTGACAGCTATGGCTACACCTTC CASSSTDSYGYTF
TRBD1 NA TRBJ1-6 TRBV20-1 TGCAGTGCTAGAGTCGGGACAGGGCTCAATTCACCCCTCCACTTT CSARVGTGLNSPLHF
NA once TRBJ2-5 TRBV13 TGTGCCAGCAGCTTCGGAGACAGGCCACAAGAGACCCAGTACTTC CASSFGDRPQETQYF
NA few TRBJ1-1 TRBV20-1 TGCAGTGCTAGACAGGACCCGAACAGGGAAGCTTTCTTT CSARQDPNREAFF
NA many TRBJ2-3 TRBV28 TGTGCCAGCCGTAGCGGATACCACCGAACAGATACGCAGTATTTT CASRSGYHRTDTQYF
TRBD1 few TRBJ2-3 TRBV19 TGTGCCAGTAGCCTACAGGGGGCCCGCACAGATACGCAGTATTTT CASSLQGARTDTQYF
NA NA TRBJ2-7 TRBV27 TGTGCCAGCAGTTTATTCCGCGGACTAAGCTACGAGCAGTACTTC CASSLFRGLSYEQYF
TRBD1 few TRBJ1-1 TRBV29-1 TGCAGCGTGGACAGGGGCGGGAACACTGAAGCTTTCTTT CSVDRGGNTEAFF
TRBD2 NA TRBJ2-1 TRBV19 TGTGCCAGTAGTCGGACTAGCGGGAGGGTTGATGAGCAGTTCTTC CASSRTSGRVDEQFF
NA many TRBJ2-2 TRBV11-2 TGTGCCAGCAGCTTAATTTCTCACGTTTGGGAGCACGGGGAGCTGTTTTTT CASSLISHVWEHGELFF
TRBD1 NA TRBJ2-2 TRBV4-1 TGCGCCAGCAGCCAGCCGGGACAGGGGACGAACACCGGGGAGCTGTTTTTT CASSQPGQGTNTGELFF
TRBD2 NA TRBJ2-1 TRBV11-2 TGTGCCAGCAGCTTAGACGGGGCTAGCGGGATAAGTTTAGGTGAGCAGTTCTTC CASSLDGASGISLGEQFF
TRBD2 many TRBJ2-4 TRBV12-3/TRBV12-4 TGTGCCAGCAGTTTAGCGCGGACTAGCGGGGCTAAAAACATTCAGTACTTC CASSLARTSGAKNIQYF
NA few TRBJ1-4 TRBV12-5 TGTGCTAGTGGTTTGGGGGAGGAACGGCTGTTTTTT CASGLGEERLFF
TRBD1 few TRBJ2-7 TRBV28 TGTGCCAGCAGCCCCGGGACAGCGAGCTCCTACGAGCAGTACTTC CASSPGTASSYEQYF
TRBD1 few TRBJ1-2 TRBV4-1 TGCGCCAGCAGCCAAGATCGAGACAGGGCTGGCTACACCTTC CASSQDRDRAGYTF
TRBD2 few TRBJ2-2 TRBV7-2 TGTGCCAGCAGCTTAGAGCTAGCGGGGTTCGACGGGGAGCTGTTTTTT CASSLELAGFDGELFF
TRBD1 few TRBJ2-1 TRBV7-3 TGTGCCAGCAGCTTAACCCGGGACAGGGCCTACAATGAGCAGTTCTTC CASSLTRDRAYNEQFF
TRBD2 NA TRBJ2-3 TRBV7-2 TGTGCCAGCAGCCAACAGGGCGGCGGGAGGGATACGCAGTATTTT CASSQQGGGRDTQYF
NA NA TRBJ1-1 TRBV5-1 TGCGCCAGCTGTGGCTTGAAGACCGAAGGGGACACTGAAGCTTTCTTT CASCGLKTEGDTEAFF
NA few TRBJ2-3 TRBV6-1 TGTGCCAGCAGGGCTGCTTACACAGATACGCAGTATTTT CASRAAYTDTQYF
NA NA TRBJ1-5 TRBV15 TGTGCCACCAGCAGAGATCTCCATAGCAATCAGCCCCAGCATTTT CATSRDLHSNQPQHF
NA NA TRBJ2-1 TRBV12-3/TRBV12-4 TGTGCCAGCAGAAATGTGGGACGTAGCTCCTACAATGAGCAGTTCTTC CASRNVGRSSYNEQFF
TRBD1 many TRBJ1-2 TRBV28 TGTGCCAGCAGTAGAGGGACAGGGGCCTATGGCTACACCTTC CASSRGTGAYGYTF